Following are 27 T cell receptor beta chains from one sample sequenced in a study of T cells in Graves' hyperthyroidism and ophthalmopathy. What was amplified from RNA transcripts were TCR beta CDR3 regions. TCR CDR3 underwent first-round RT-PCR with the HTBI primer set. TCRdb analysed the multiplex PCR reads with MiXCR anew, one entry per CDR3 protein. The repertoire holds hundreds of thousands of distinct CDR3 sequences, with over 40% as singletons. The sample comprised peripheral blood or thyroid tissue (not recorded which). The receptors stem from an adult man with Graves' disease, either hyperthyroidism or ophthalmopathy (not recorded which).

Only a few counts were recorded for this clonotype. The V gene is TRBV11-2, the J gene TRBJ1-3; D unclear. Germline CDR1 is SGHAT and CDR2 is FQNNGV. The CDR3 runs 15 residues. Trimming pared 2 bases from V and 3 bases from J, leaving 11 bases between. The CDR3 sequence: CASSLKGTLGNTIYF. In nucleotides, the CDR3 is TGTGCCAGCAGCTTAAAAGGAACCCTTGGAAACACCATATATTTT.

The chain combines TRBV24-1 with TRBJ1-1; 7 positions match TRBD1. With V trimmed by 4 bases and J by 2 bases, 15 bases remained unmatched. This CDR3 is built from 18 residues. The germline gives CDR1 KGHDR, CDR2 SFDVKD. CDR3 region: CATSEATGAVGRNTEAFF. Written as DNA, the CDR3 is TGTGCCACCAGTGAAGCTACAGGGGCGGTAGGTCGCAACACTGAAGCTTTCTTT.

This clonotype occurred many times. The chain uses TRBV10-3 and TRBJ2-7, with D possibly being TRBD1 or TRBD2 (5 bases each). Trimming left V 2 bases short and J 0 bases short, with 8 bases between. This CDR3 spans 14 amino acids. Germline V CDR1 and CDR2: ENHRY, SYGVKD. CDR3: CAISEVGASYEQYF. CDR3 sequence (DNA): TGTGCCATCAGTGAGGTCGGGGCCTCCTACGAGCAGTACTTC.

Comments on this clonotype: A much larger clone differs by one base, so this may be a read error. The chain is built from TRBV11-2 and TRBJ2-2; D is perhaps TRBD1 (6 bases). Germline values: CDR1 SGHAT, CDR2 FQNNGV. V dropped 7 bases and J dropped 1 base, with 16 bases sitting between them. This CDR3 region has 16 residues. This CDR3 reads CASNVYPGQNTGELFF. In DNA form, the CDR3 reads TGTGCCAGCAACGTATACCCGGGACAGAACACCGGGGAGCTGTTTTTT. Full variable domain (missing parts from reference TRBV11-2 and TRBJ2-2): EAGVAQSPRYKIIEKRQSVAFWCNPISGHATLYWYQQILGQGPKLLIQFQNNGVVDDSQLPKDRFSAERLKGVDSTLKIQPAKLEDSAVYLCASNVYPGQNTGELFFGEGSRLTVL.

This clonotype was found a few times. The chain combines TRBV14 with TRBJ1-6, with 7 bases that match TRBD1. The CDR3 contains 12 residues. The V segment lost 8 bases and the J segment 9 bases; nucleotides outside the gene matches: 4. Per germline, CDR1 SGHDN and CDR2 FVKESK. CDR3 sequence: CASSTGISPLHF. The CDR3 DNA reads as TGTGCCAGCTCGACAGGGATTTCACCCCTCCACTTT.

The DNA for the CDR3 is TGTGCCATCAGTTGGGACGGCTACAATCAGCCCCAGCATTTT. This encodes CAISWDGYNQPQHF. V and J are TRBV10-3 and TRBJ1-5; D is perhaps TRBD1 (5 bases). Germline-derived CDR1 and CDR2 are ENHRY and SYGVKD. CDR3 length: 14 residues. V was cut by 5 bases and J by 3 bases, with 11 bases left in between.

V and J are TRBV2 and TRBJ2-2; D not resolved. Trimming removed 6 bases at V and 3 bases at J, with 8 bases between. CDR1 SNHLY and CDR2 FYNNEI come from the germline V gene. This CDR3 is built from 13 residues. CDR3 coding DNA: TGTGCCAGCAGCCCCGTGGACACCGGGGAGCTGTTTTTT. It encodes CASSPVDTGELFF.

The J gene is TRBJ1-3, the V gene TRBV2; TRBD1 aligns across 9 bases. The ends lost 4 bases at V and 2 bases at J; junction bases unmatched: 3. This CDR3 contains 15 residues. The germline V gene has CDR1 SNHLY and CDR2 FYNNEI. DNA for the CDR3: TGTGCCAGCAGTGTCACAGGGGGCACTGGAAACACCATATATTTT. Protein product: CASSVTGGTGNTIYF. Drawing the rest from reference TRBV2 and TRBJ1-3, the complete variable domain is EPEVTQTPSHQVTQMGQEVILRCVPISNHLYFYWYRQILGQKVEFLVSFYNNEISEKSEIFDDQFSVERPDGSNFTLKIRSTKLEDSAMYFCASSVTGGTGNTIYFGEGSWLTVV.

Concerning this clonotype: A much larger clone differs by one base, so this may be a read error. It is likely a read error, because the conserved phenylalanine at the end of the CDR3 is missing. The CDR3 DNA is TGTGCCAGCAGCCGACCGGACTACCGGCAAGAGACCCAGTACGTC. This sequence encodes CASSRPDYRQETQYV. The chain is built from TRBV6-6 and TRBJ2-5, with D possibly matching TRBD2 (6 bases). This CDR3 is 15 amino acids long. Germline CDR1 reads MNHNY; CDR2 reads SVGAGI (reference sequence). Trimming removed 6 bases from V and 2 bases from J, with 16 bases in between.

A few counts support this clonotype. The chain combines TRBV19 with TRBJ1-1; no firm D call. This CDR3 region has 14 residues. The germline V gene has CDR1 LNHDA and CDR2 SQIVND (reference sequence). Trimming left V 1 base short and J 4 bases short, with 10 bases between. CDR3 protein: CASSIVSVGTEAFF. DNA for the CDR3: TGTGCCAGTAGTATAGTCAGTGTCGGCACTGAAGCTTTCTTT.

This clonotype was counted only a few times. V and J are TRBV5-1 and TRBJ2-7; a weak D match, TRBD2 (5 bases). Trimming shortened V by 0 bases and J by 3 bases, and 10 bases separated the two germline ends. The germline V gene encodes CDR1 SGHRS and CDR2 YFSETQ. The CDR3 covers 14 residues. As DNA, the CDR3 is TGCGCCAGCAGCTTGGTCGGGAACGTCTACGAGCAGTACTTC. Translation: CASSLVGNVYEQYF.

The chain couples TRBV7-8 to TRBJ1-5; tentative D call: TRBD1 (5 bases). The V and J ends lost 8 bases and 2 bases respectively, with 19 bases between them. CDR1 is SGHVS, CDR2 FQNEAQ, per germline. This CDR3 spans 16 amino acids. The CDR3 nucleotides read TGTGCCAGCGCCCCATTGGGGCAGGAGGGCAATCAGCCCCAGCATTTT. It specifies CASAPLGQEGNQPQHF.

This clonotype has more than one count but fewer than ten. The chain uses TRBV5-8 and TRBJ1-4; no clear D. Germline V gene sequence: CDR1 SGHTS, CDR2 YDEGEE. V gave up 4 bases and J gave up 8 bases, with 12 bases separating them. This CDR3 contains 13 residues. The CDR3 here is CASSGRIEEKLFF. CDR3 sequence (DNA): TGTGCCAGCAGCGGGAGGATAGAGGAAAAACTGTTTTTT.

This clonotype was observed at least ten times. The CDR3 reads CSVGFMNTEAFF. The DNA for the CDR3 is TGCAGCGTAGGGTTCATGAACACTGAAGCTTTCTTT. The V and J genes are TRBV29-1 and TRBJ1-1; the D is unclear. The V end was cut by 6 bases, the J end by 0 bases, with 8 bases between. CDR1 and CDR2 (germline): SQVTM, ANQGSEA. This CDR3 spans 12 amino acids.

CDR3 sequence: CASSFSGTGEQYF. The CDR3 nucleotides are TGTGCCAGCAGCTTCTCCGGGACAGGGGAGCAGTACTTC. The rearrangement links TRBV13 to TRBJ2-7; 9 bases match TRBD1. The J segment lost 7 bases and the V segment lost 3 bases, leaving 4 bases of the junction unmatched. The CDR3 length is 13 residues. CDR1 PRHDT and CDR2 FYEKMQ come from the germline V gene (reference sequence).

J is TRBJ2-5 and V is TRBV9, with 8 nucleotides matching TRBD1. The CDR3 is 14 residues long. Looked up from germline, CDR1 is SGDLS and CDR2 is YYNGEE. Trimming removed 4 bases from V and 4 bases from J; junction bases left unmatched: 6. CDR3 sequence reads: CASSQGGTGETQYF. The DNA of the CDR3 is TGTGCCAGCAGCCAAGGCGGGACAGGAGAGACCCAGTACTTC.

CDR3 amino acids: CASSTDKVYGYTF. The CDR3 DNA is TGTGCCAGCAGTACAGACAAAGTCTATGGCTACACCTTC. The chain combines TRBV12-3 or TRBV12-4 with TRBJ1-2; D gene unclear. V dropped 5 bases and J dropped 4 bases, with 11 bases sitting between them. The CDR3 has 13 residues.

The rearrangement uses TRBV13 and TRBJ2-7; TRBD1 aligns across 10 bases. V gave up 8 bases and J gave up 7 bases; unmatched junction bases: 14. The germline CDR1 and CDR2 sequences are PRHDT and FYEKMQ (reference sequence). The CDR3 is 15 amino acids. This CDR3 reads CASHLRRQGAEEQYF. The CDR3 region has the DNA TGTGCCAGCCACTTACGGAGACAGGGGGCGGAGGAGCAGTACTTC. Together with reference TRBV13 and TRBJ2-7, the CDR3 gives the full variable domain: AAGVIQSPRHLIKEKRETATLKCYPIPRHDTVYWYQQGPGQDPQFLISFYEKMQSDKGSIPDRFSAQQFSDYHSELNMSSLELGDSALYFCASHLRRQGAEEQYFGPGTRLTVT.

The chain joins TRBV7-8 to TRBJ1-2; D not resolved. Germline CDR1 reads SGHVS; CDR2 reads FQNEAQ. V was cut by 5 bases and J by 3 bases, with 19 bases left in between. CDR3 length: 16 residues. The CDR3 DNA reads as TGTGCCAGCAGCCTAGTCACGCTGGGTTTGGACTATGGCTACACCTTC. Translating gives CASSLVTLGLDYGYTF.

At least ten counts were recorded for this clonotype. The chain recombines TRBV24-1 with TRBJ1-1; D gene ambiguous. The CDR3 covers 12 residues. V was shortened by 1 base and J by 5 bases, with 4 bases between the two germline ends. Germline CDR1 KGHDR, CDR2 SFDVKD. CDR3 sequence: CATSDFGTEAFF. The CDR3 nucleotides read TGTGCCACCAGTGATTTCGGGACTGAAGCTTTCTTT.

This chain links TRBV25-1 with TRBJ1-4; unclear D gene. This CDR3 contains 14 residues. Per the germline V gene, CDR1 is MGHDK and CDR2 is SYGVNS. Trimming stripped 8 bases from V and 2 bases from J, with 12 bases between. CDR3 sequence reads: CASLYGVTNEKLFF. CDR3 bases: TGTGCCAGCTTATACGGAGTTACTAATGAAAAACTGTTTTTT.

A remark on this clonotype: With a much larger clone just one base away, this may be a read error. The V and J genes are TRBV7-1 and TRBJ2-5, with D possibly matching TRBD2 (6 bases). TRBV7-1 is sorted into the ORF group, with uncertain function. Trimming shortened V by 5 bases and J by 2 bases, and 12 bases separated the two germline ends. The CDR3 is 14 amino acids. As DNA, the CDR3 is TGTGCCAGCAGCGTCTTGAGCGGGCAAGAGACCCAGTACTTC. Amino acids: CASSVLSGQETQYF.

There are a few counts of this clonotype. Here the CDR3 reads CASSLGRNTGELFF. The CDR3 DNA reads as TGCGCCAGCAGCTTGGGCAGAAACACCGGGGAGCTGTTTTTT. The chain carries TRBV5-1 and TRBJ2-2; no definite D call. V dropped 0 bases and J dropped 2 bases, with 5 bases sitting between them. Germline V gives CDR1 SGHRS, CDR2 YFSETQ. The CDR3 is 14 amino acids.

This clonotype has at least ten counts. The chain combines TRBV24-1 with TRBJ2-2; TRBD1 agrees at 9 bases. After removal of 4 bases from V and 6 bases from J, the junction contained 5 bases not matched to a gene. In germline, CDR1 is KGHDR, CDR2 SFDVKD. This CDR3 region has 15 residues. CDR3 loop: CATSEAGTGSGELFF. CDR3 nucleotides: TGTGCCACCAGTGAAGCCGGGACAGGGTCCGGGGAGCTGTTTTTT.

The chain couples TRBV24-1 to TRBJ2-5; 9 bases agree with TRBD1. The CDR3 contains 13 residues. V shed 4 bases and J 10 bases; nucleotides not matched to a gene: 6. CDR1 is KGHDR, CDR2 SFDVKD, per germline. CDR3 nucleotides: TGTGCCACCAGTGAGCAAACGACAGGGGGCCAGTACTTC. The encoded protein is CATSEQTTGGQYF.

This clonotype was counted once. V gene TRBV6-2 or TRBV6-3 combines with J gene TRBJ2-7; no clear D. The CDR3 has 15 residues. The germline V gene has CDR1 MNHEY and CDR2 SVGEGT. Trimming cost V 4 bases and J 2 bases, with 15 bases left between them. CDR3 loop: CASSFPGRPPYEQYF. The CDR3 DNA reads TGTGCCAGCAGTTTCCCCGGGCGACCGCCCTACGAGCAGTACTTC.

On this clonotype itself: The junction departs from germline at one end; a sequencing error may be responsible. The chain has TRBV10-3 and TRBJ2-5; 8 nucleotides align to TRBD1. Germline-derived CDR1 and CDR2 are ENHRY and SYGVKD. There are 14 residues in the CDR3. In DNA form, the CDR3 reads TGTGCCAGCAGTTACGGACAGGGAGTGGGGACCCAGTACTTC. Translation gives CASSYGQGVGTQYF.